The 21 T cell receptor beta chains listed next were all sequenced from one sample in a study of blood T cell repertoires in COVID-19 (dated by TCRdb to 2020 to 2021). Preparation of the library involved the immunoSEQ multiplex PCR assay. Imported from immuneACCESS, the table was reduced by TCRdb to in-frame sequences with V and J called. These copies leave out some clones; in studies compared against another copy, an unresolved V gene accounts for under half, and the cause of the remainder is not known. This sample gives roughly 190,000 clones in total; about 88% of them show up just once. Of the sample, 7% is held by the ten largest clones. Sequencing was performed on peripheral blood. The origin of the receptors is a woman older than 75 in a cohort sampled during active or convalescent COVID-19.

The rearrangement uses TRBV11-3 and TRBJ1-6; 11 nucleotides match TRBD1. The CDR3 loop spans 16 amino acids. The junction had 8 bases not matched to a gene; V was cut back by 4 bases and J by 9 bases. Germline V gene data show CDR1 as SGHNT and CDR2 as YENEEA. This chain's CDR3 is CASSSRTGGLTSPLHF. CDR3 nucleotide sequence: TGTGCCAGCAGCTCGCGGACAGGGGGCTTGACTTCACCCCTCCACTTT.

This chain uses TRBV10-1 with TRBJ1-1; D remains unclear. The V gene's germline CDR1 is WNHNN and CDR2 SYGVQD (reference sequence). V lost 2 bases, J lost 4 bases, and 11 bases lay in between. The CDR3 spans 14 residues. CDR3: CASSEGGSGTEAFF. CDR3 nucleotides: TGCGCCAGCAGTGAGGGAGGGTCAGGCACTGAAGCTTTCTTT.

The chain employs TRBV6-6 and TRBJ2-7, with TRBD2 identical over 13 bases. V was pared by 6 bases and J by 2 bases, with 7 bases of the junction left unmatched. Per germline, CDR1 MNHNY and CDR2 SVGAGI (reference sequence). The CDR3 is 16 amino acids. CDR3: CASSRTTSGRAYEQYV. CDR3 DNA: TGTGCCAGCAGCCGAACCACTAGCGGGAGGGCCTACGAGCAGTACGTC.

This clone was found many times. CDR3 in amino acids: CASSLRDRYDEQYF. In nucleotides, the CDR3 is TGTGCCAGCAGCCTTCGGGACAGATATGATGAGCAGTACTTC. The chain has TRBV7-6 and TRBJ2-7, with 7 bases matching TRBD1. This CDR3 comprises 14 residues. Germline loops: CDR1 SGHVS, CDR2 FNYEAQ. V dropped 5 bases and J dropped 7; count of bases not matched to a gene: 11.

The chain recombines TRBV7-6 with TRBJ1-1; tentative D call: TRBD1 (6 bases). The germline CDR1 and CDR2 sequences are SGHVS and FNYEAQ. V dropped 5 bases and J dropped 1 base, with 8 bases sitting between them. This CDR3 region has 13 residues. The CDR3 DNA reads TGTGCCAGCAGCATGACAGGGAACACTGAAGCTTTCTTT. Translating it yields CASSMTGNTEAFF.

The rearrangement links TRBV10-3 to TRBJ2-3; TRBD1 matches at 11 bases. The CDR3 length is 16 residues. Losses at the gene ends were 11 bases for V and 4 bases for J; bases not matched to a gene: 14. Germline V gene sequence: CDR1 ENHRY, CDR2 SYGVKD. The CDR3 DNA reads as TGTGCCTCATCTGGGGGACGGGACAGGGGGTCAGATACGCAGTATTTT. This sequence encodes CASSGGRDRGSDTQYF.

The chain links TRBV29-1 to TRBJ1-1; D might be TRBD1 (6 bases). This CDR3 contains 14 residues. Per the germline V gene, CDR1 is SQVTM and CDR2 is ANQGSEA. Trimming took 4 bases from V and 1 from J, leaving 13 bases between them. CDR3 DNA: TGCAGCGTTGTACATCGGACAGCGAACACTGAAGCTTTCTTT. Protein sequence: CSVVHRTANTEAFF.

V gene TRBV5-1 combines with J gene TRBJ2-7, with TRBD1 matching 8 bases. There are 12 residues in the CDR3. The J segment lost 6 bases and the V segment lost 5 bases, leaving 4 bases of the junction unmatched. Germline CDR1 SGHRS, CDR2 YFSETQ. As DNA, the CDR3 is TGCGCCAGCAGATACGACAGGGGCGAGCAGTACTTC. This gives the protein CASRYDRGEQYF.

This clone was recorded once. This chain joins TRBV5-6 and TRBJ2-2, with 7 bases identical to TRBD1. Germline CDR1 and CDR2: SGHDT and YYEEEE. Germline trimming cut 4 bases from V and 4 bases from J; bases unmatched to any gene: 7. The CDR3 contains 15 residues. The DNA for the CDR3 is TGTGCCAGCAGCCCCCGAGACAGGGCCACCGGGGAGCTGTTTTTT. This codes for CASSPRDRATGELFF.

The sample holds a few counts of this clone. V and J are TRBV7-7 and TRBJ2-2, with TRBD2 matching 11 bases. Germline V lookup: CDR1 SSHAT, CDR2 FNYEAQ (reference sequence). J gave up 0 bases and V 1 base, and 4 bases lay outside the gene matches. The CDR3 extends over 18 amino acids. CDR3: CASSLEGTSGPNTGELFF. CDR3 bases: TGTGCCAGCAGCTTAGAAGGGACTAGCGGTCCGAACACCGGGGAGCTGTTTTTT.

This clone was observed once. V and J are TRBV27 and TRBJ2-1, with TRBD2 matching 10 bases. The germline CDR1 and CDR2 sequences are MNHEY and SMNVEV (reference sequence). With 6 bases clipped from V and 8 bases from J, the junction kept 4 bases outside the gene matches. The CDR3 is made up of 13 amino acids. DNA of the CDR3: TGTGCCAGCAGGGGGACTAGCGACGATGAGCAGTTCTTC. This translates into CASRGTSDDEQFF.

The chain carries TRBV18 and TRBJ1-4, with no clear D. Trimming cost V 4 bases and J 3 bases, with 15 bases left between them. The CDR3 totals 16 residues. In germline, CDR1 is KGHSH, CDR2 LQKENI. For the CDR3, the DNA is TGTGCCAGCTCACAACTGTCCCGTGCCTCTAATGAAAAACTGTTTTTT. Encoded protein: CASSQLSRASNEKLFF. Full variable domain (remainder filled in from reference TRBV18 and TRBJ1-4): NAGVMQNPRHLVRRRGQEARLRCSPMKGHSHVYWYRQLPEEGLKFMVYLQKENIIDESGMPKERFSAEFPKEGPSILRIQQVVRGDSAAYFCASSQLSRASNEKLFFGSGTQLSVL.

The rearrangement uses TRBV12-3 or TRBV12-4 and TRBJ1-2, with a weak D call TRBD1 (5 bases). Trimming pared 6 bases from V and 5 bases from J, leaving 13 bases between. CDR3 length: 13 amino acids. CDR3 bases: TGTGCCAGCAGACTTGGGTCAGGGTATGGCTACACCTTC. It translates to CASRLGSGYGYTF.

The V call is TRBV19, the J call TRBJ1-5; 7 bases map to TRBD1. The CDR3 consists of 14 residues. Germline V gene sequence: CDR1 LNHDA, CDR2 SQIVND (reference sequence). J was trimmed by 3 bases and V by 8 bases; bases with no gene match: 7. The CDR3 nucleotides read TGTGCCAGTTCAAAGGGGGCCAACAATCAGCCCCAGCATTTT. Its protein product is CASSKGANNQPQHF.

The CDR3 sequence: CASSLDWGSGDTQYF. CDR3 nucleotides: TGTGCCAGCAGCTTAGATTGGGGGAGCGGGGATACGCAGTATTTT. The V call is TRBV7-8, the J call TRBJ2-3; tentative D call: TRBD2 (6 bases). Germline V gene lookup returns CDR1 SGHVS and CDR2 FQNEAQ. This CDR3 is 15 amino acids long. V was shortened by 1 base and J by 6 bases, with 14 bases between the two germline ends.

The V and J genes are TRBV4-3 and TRBJ1-4; D gene ambiguous. Germline CDR1 is LGHNA and CDR2 is YSLEER. The CDR3 loop spans 14 amino acids. V lost 4 bases and J lost 8, with 14 bases in between. The CDR3 loop is CASSPESREEKLFF. DNA of the CDR3: TGCGCCAGCAGCCCCGAGTCGAGGGAGGAAAAACTGTTTTTT.

The chain joins TRBV20-1 to TRBJ2-1, with 7 nucleotides matching TRBD1. Trimming took 3 bases from V and 6 from J; bases not matched to a gene: 8. The CDR3 length is 14 residues. Germline CDR1 DFQATT, CDR2 SNEGSKA (reference sequence). CDR3 DNA sequence: TGCAGTGCTAGTCAAACAGGGGATGTCAATGAGCAGTTCTTC. It yields the protein CSASQTGDVNEQFF.

This clone was seen only once. This chain joins TRBV27 and TRBJ2-7, with a possible D match to TRBD2 (6 bases). Germline V gene sequence: CDR1 MNHEY, CDR2 SMNVEV (reference sequence). The CDR3 is 11 amino acids. CDR3 DNA sequence: TGTGTTACGGCCCGGGGGACCGAGCAGTACTTC. This codes for CVTARGTEQYF.

CDR3 sequence reads: CAIRREGVEEQYV. In DNA, the CDR3 is TGTGCCATCAGAAGGGAGGGAGTCGAGGAGCAGTACGTC. This sequence joins TRBV10-3 and TRBJ2-7; 7 bases line up with TRBD2. V shed 6 bases and J 7 bases; nucleotides not matched to a gene: 9. The CDR3 is made up of 13 amino acids. Germline CDR1 reads ENHRY; CDR2 reads SYGVKD.

The chain recombines TRBV11-3 with TRBJ2-7, with D unresolved. This CDR3 comprises 13 residues. From germline, CDR1 is SGHNT and CDR2 YENEEA. V was pared by 2 bases and J by 5 bases, with 10 bases between. CDR3 bases: TGTGCCAGCAGCTTAAATATGGGCCACGAGCAGTACTTC. This codes for CASSLNMGHEQYF.

The chain recombines TRBV18 with TRBJ2-2, with 11 bases lining up with TRBD2. Germline lookup yields CDR1 KGHSH and CDR2 LQKENI. The CDR3 contains 16 residues. The trim removed 3 bases at V and 5 bases at J, leaving 5 bases unmatched. CDR3 loop: CASSPPSSGRTGELFF. The CDR3, as DNA: TGTGCCAGCTCACCTCCCTCTAGCGGGAGGACCGGGGAGCTGTTTTTT.